This TCR beta chain was found in a study of regulatory T cells in long-lasting Graves disease. Time point noted: newly diagnosed GD, antithyroid drugs for less than 3 months. PBMC RNA was the source of the TCR library. Patients hailed from an endocrinology department in Xi'an, China. Combining iRepertoire HTBI primers with Arm-PCR of CDR3 regions, the authors built TCR beta libraries. TCRdb re-derived calls from the multiplex PCR reads in MiXCR, one entry per CDR3 protein. The sample yields about 430,000 distinct CDR3 sequences, 15% seen once. CDR1 is LNHDA and CDR2 is SQIVND in the germline V gene (reference sequence). Trimming cost V 3 bases and J 1 base, with 13 bases left between them. There are 15 residues in the CDR3. The sample was also linked to a second study, of T cells in Graves' hyperthyroidism and ophthalmopathy. That investigation notes: A set of HTBI primers served as the primers for a first-round RT-PCR of the TCR CDR3.

The receptor comes from a woman aged 40-49 years with Graves disease. The chain is built from TRBV19 and TRBJ2-7; D is perhaps TRBD1 or TRBD2 (5 bases each). Material: peripheral blood mononuclear cells (PBMCs), obtained at new diagnosis, from a patient treated with antithyroid drugs. CDR3 nucleotide sequence: TGTGCCAGTAGTATCCCCAGGGAGAATTCCTACGAGCAGTACTTC. Amino acids: CASSIPRENSYEQYF.